The sequence of this TCR beta chain was determined in a study of Tregs in tolerant kidney transplant recipients (dated by TCRdb to between 2018 and 2021). Turning to the overall study: The study used TCRbeta sequencing to identify donor-specific regulatory T cells before combined kidney and bone marrow transplantation, then tracked those cells after transplant.

The transplants used related donors with nonmyeloablative bone marrow transplantation, and mixed chimerism in the human trials was transient. Thawed PBMCs were FACS-sorted into unstimulated Tregs (CD4+CD25+CD127-), CD4+ non-Tregs (CD4+CD25-), CD4 cells and CD8 cells. The patients were several recipients of combined kidney and bone marrow transplants from the ITN036ST trial, and samples were available only for these trial subjects. Healthy control blood was processed by Ficoll density gradient to PBMCs and cryopreserved; patient PBMCs were collected before and after transplant. For TCRbeta CDR3 sequencing, genomic DNA was extracted from sorted cells using the QIAGEN DNeasy Blood and Tissue Kit. High-throughput TCRbeta CDR3 sequencing, which included PCR amplification with bias correction and internal controls, was done commercially through immunoSEQ. As for how the authors treated the data: A unique productive TCRbeta sequence was defined by the CDR3 nucleotide sequence when primers matched, and otherwise by the CDR3 amino acid sequence together with the Vbeta and Jbeta genes. To correct sorting error, sequences shared between sorted populations at a frequency ratio of 2:1 or less were removed; the rest were assigned to the higher population. A sequence counted as donor-reactive if, in CFSE-low cells, the sequence had a frequency of at least 0.01% and was expanded at least 5-fold compared with unstimulated cells. Jensen-Shannon divergence calculated on the top 100 TCRbeta sequences ranked by frequency was used to measure repertoire divergence. For samples with multiple sequencing runs, sorting error was corrected separately for each run before the runs were pooled. This immuneACCESS table, as held by TCRdb, lists in-frame sequences with V and J called but not all clones. Of the missing ones, under half trace to an unresolved V gene in checked studies; the others have no known cause. V, J and clone size were drawn from that table, and D and trimming were deduced from the DNA. For this sample the table gives approximately 82,000 clones, of which 90% to 95% were detected only once. The ten most abundant clones make up approximately 1.5% of the sample.

Study-wide conclusions, independent of this receptor: The most biologically relevant and donor-specific TCRbeta repertoire appeared to be identified by expanding Tregs with activated donor B cells. Donor-specific Treg expansion exceeded global Treg expansion in tolerant patients, suggesting antigen-driven rather than nonspecific expansion. Although technical replication error seemed to be minimal, the question of biological reproducibility was not addressed directly. The study was constrained by small patient numbers, and validation of the findings is required in larger populations and under other immunosuppression protocols. Because the PCR primers were changed over time for some patients, nucleotide-level comparison could not be performed across the samples from those patients.

The germline V gene sets CDR1 to SGHNT and CDR2 to YENEEA. V has 5 bases trimmed and J has 3 bases trimmed; junction bases matching no gene number 4. There are 14 amino acids in the CDR3, from cysteine to phenylalanine inclusive. The only DNA kept is the CDR3, 42 bases in frame from the first base. As to this clone: Its antigen is currently not known. No much larger clone is present one base from it, and per-base qualities are unavailable.

This receptor was taken from a human patient who received a combined kidney and bone marrow transplant. After a transplant, some T cells may be the graft donor's own cells. The sequence joins TRBV11-3 to TRBJ2-3; TRBD2 aligns with 8 central bases. Sequencing used CD4+ T cells from blood (PBMCs), obtained 12 months after the transplant. This receptor has the CDR3 CASSPRLATDTQYF. The DNA sequence reads TGTGCCAGCAGCCCGCGACTAGCGACAGATACGCAGTATTTT.